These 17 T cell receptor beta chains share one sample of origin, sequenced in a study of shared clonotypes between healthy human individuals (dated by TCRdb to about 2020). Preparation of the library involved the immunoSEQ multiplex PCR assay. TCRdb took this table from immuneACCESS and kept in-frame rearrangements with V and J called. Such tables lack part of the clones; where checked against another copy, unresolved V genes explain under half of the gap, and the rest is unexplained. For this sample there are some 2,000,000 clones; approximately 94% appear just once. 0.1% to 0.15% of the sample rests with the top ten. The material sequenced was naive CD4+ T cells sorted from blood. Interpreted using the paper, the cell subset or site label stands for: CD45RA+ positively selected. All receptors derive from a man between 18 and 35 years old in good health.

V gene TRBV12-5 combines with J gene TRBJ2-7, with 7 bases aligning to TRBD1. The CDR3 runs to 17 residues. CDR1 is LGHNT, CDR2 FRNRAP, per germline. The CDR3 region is CPRRTGLKNPPTTKQYF. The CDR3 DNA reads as TGTCCCCGAAGGACAGGATTGAAAAACCCACCTACGACTAAGCAGTACTTC.

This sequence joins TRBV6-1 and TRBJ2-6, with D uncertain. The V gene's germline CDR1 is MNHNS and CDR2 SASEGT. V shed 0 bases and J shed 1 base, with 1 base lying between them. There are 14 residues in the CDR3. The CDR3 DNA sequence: TGTGCCAGCAGTGAAGCTTCTGGGGCCAACGTCCTGACTTTC. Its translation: CASSEASGANVLTF.

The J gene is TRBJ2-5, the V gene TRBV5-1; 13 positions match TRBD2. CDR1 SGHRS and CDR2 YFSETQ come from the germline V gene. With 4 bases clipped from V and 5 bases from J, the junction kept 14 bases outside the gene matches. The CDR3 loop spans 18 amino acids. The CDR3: CASSAGTLTSGRWETQYF. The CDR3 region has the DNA TGCGCCAGCAGCGCTGGGACCCTGACTAGCGGGAGGTGGGAGACCCAGTACTTC.

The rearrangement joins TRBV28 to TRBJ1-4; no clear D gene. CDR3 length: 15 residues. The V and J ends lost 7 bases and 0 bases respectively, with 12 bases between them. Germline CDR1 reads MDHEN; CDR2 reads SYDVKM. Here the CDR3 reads CASTTPAATNEKLFF. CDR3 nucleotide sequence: TGTGCCAGCACCACTCCAGCCGCAACTAATGAAAAACTGTTTTTT. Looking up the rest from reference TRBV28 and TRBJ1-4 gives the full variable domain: DVKVTQSSRYLVKRTGEKVFLECVQDMDHENMFWYRQDPGLGLRLIYFSYDVKMKEKGDIPEGYSVSREKKERFSLILESASTNQTSMYLCASTTPAATNEKLFFGSGTQLSVL.

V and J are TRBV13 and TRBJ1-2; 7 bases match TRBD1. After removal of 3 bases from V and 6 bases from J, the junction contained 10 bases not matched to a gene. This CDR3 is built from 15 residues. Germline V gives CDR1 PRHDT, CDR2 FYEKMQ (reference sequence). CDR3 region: CASSFPGGLEDGYTF. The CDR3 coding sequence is TGTGCCAGCAGCTTCCCAGGGGGATTAGAGGATGGCTACACCTTC.

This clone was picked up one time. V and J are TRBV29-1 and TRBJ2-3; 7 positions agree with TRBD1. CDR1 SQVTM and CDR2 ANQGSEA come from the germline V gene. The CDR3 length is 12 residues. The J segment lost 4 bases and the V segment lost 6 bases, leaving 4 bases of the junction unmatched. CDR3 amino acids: CSVLGQADTQYF. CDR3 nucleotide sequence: TGCAGCGTCCTAGGACAGGCAGATACGCAGTATTTT.

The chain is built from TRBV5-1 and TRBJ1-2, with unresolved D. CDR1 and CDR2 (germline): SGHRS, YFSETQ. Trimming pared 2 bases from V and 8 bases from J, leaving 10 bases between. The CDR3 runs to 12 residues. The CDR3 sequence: CASSLEAGGYTF. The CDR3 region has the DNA TGCGCCAGCAGCTTAGAGGCCGGCGGCTACACCTTC.

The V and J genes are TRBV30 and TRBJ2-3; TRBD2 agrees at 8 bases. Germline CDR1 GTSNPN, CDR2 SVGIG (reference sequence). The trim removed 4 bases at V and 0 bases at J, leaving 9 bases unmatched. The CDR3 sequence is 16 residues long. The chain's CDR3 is CAWKTGLAASTDTQYF. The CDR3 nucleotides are TGTGCCTGGAAAACCGGACTAGCCGCTAGCACAGATACGCAGTATTTT.

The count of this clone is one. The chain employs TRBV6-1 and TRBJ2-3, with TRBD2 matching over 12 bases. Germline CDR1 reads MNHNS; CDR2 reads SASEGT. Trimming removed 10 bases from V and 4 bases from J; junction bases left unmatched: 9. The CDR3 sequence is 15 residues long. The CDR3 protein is CATYGLAGSADTQYF. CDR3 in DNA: TGTGCCACCTACGGACTAGCGGGAAGCGCAGATACGCAGTATTTT.

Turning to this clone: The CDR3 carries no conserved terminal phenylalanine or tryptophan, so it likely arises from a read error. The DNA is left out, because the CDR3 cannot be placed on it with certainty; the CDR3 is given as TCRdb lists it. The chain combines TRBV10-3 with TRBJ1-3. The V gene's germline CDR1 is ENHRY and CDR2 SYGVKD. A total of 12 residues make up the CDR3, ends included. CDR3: CAISGYTGTPGV.

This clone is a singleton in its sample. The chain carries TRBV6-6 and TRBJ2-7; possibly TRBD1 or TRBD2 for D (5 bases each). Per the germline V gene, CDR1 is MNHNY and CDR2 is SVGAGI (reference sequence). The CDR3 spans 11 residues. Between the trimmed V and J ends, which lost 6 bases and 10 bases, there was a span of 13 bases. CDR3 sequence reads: CASSRGTNQYF. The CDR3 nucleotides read TGTGCCAGCAGCCGAGGGACCAATCAGTACTTC.

CDR3 in DNA: TGTGCCAGCAGTTTCAAAAACGGGGTTTTAGATGGAAACACCATATATTTT. This codes for CASSFKNGVLDGNTIYF. The chain couples TRBV28 to TRBJ1-3; D is unclear. The CDR3 has 17 residues. The V end was cut by 3 bases, the J end by 3 bases, with 18 bases between. Germline loops: CDR1 MDHEN, CDR2 SYDVKM.

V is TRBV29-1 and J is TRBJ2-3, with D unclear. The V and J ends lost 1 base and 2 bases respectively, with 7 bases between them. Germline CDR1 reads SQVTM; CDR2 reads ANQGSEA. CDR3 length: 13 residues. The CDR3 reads CSVEGLYTDTQYF. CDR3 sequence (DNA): TGCAGCGTTGAAGGACTGTACACAGATACGCAGTATTTT.

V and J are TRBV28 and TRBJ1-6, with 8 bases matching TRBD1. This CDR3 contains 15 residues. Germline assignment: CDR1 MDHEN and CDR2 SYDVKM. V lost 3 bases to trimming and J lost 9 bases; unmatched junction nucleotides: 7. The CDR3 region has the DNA TGTGCCAGCAGTTTCGAGGACAGGGTTACTTCACCCCTCCACTTT. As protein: CASSFEDRVTSPLHF.

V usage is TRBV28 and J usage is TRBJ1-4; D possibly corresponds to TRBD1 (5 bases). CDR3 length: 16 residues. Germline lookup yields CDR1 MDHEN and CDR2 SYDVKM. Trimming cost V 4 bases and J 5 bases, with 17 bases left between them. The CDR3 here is CASSSPGTSRNEKLFF. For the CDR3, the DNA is TGTGCCAGCAGTTCCCCAGGGACGAGCCGAAATGAAAAACTGTTTTTT.

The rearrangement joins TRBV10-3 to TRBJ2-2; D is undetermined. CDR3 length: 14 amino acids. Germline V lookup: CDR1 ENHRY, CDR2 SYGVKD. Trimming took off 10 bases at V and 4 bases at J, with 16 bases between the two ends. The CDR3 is CATDSGPGTGELFF. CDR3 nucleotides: TGTGCCACCGACTCCGGACCGGGCACCGGGGAGCTGTTTTTT.

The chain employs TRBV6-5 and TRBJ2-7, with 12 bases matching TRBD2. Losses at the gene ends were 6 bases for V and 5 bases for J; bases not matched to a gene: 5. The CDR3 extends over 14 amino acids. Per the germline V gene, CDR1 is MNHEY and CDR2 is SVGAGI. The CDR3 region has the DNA TGTGCCAGCAGGACTAGCGGGAGCATGAACGAGCAGTACTTC. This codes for CASRTSGSMNEQYF.